This TCR beta chain was identified in a study of T-cell memory formation after mild COVID-19. On the study more broadly: Largely, the TCR clusters proved donor specific. Study outcomes and limitations: The finding that pre-infection memory included some responding clones suggested that cross-reactive memory joined. Contracting CD4+ clones sat mainly in CM and EM; CD8+ in EMRA.

This clonotype was detected a few times. As yet, its antigen is unknown. V lost 4 bases to trimming and J lost 3 bases; unmatched junction nucleotides: 4. CDR3 length: 14 residues. Per germline, CDR1 SGHRS and CDR2 YFSETQ. 5'RACE with constant-segment primers yielded barcoded, UMI-tagged TCR alpha and TCR beta cDNA libraries. In TCRdb, the 5' RACE reads were re-called with MiXCR into one record per CDR3 protein. This table has around 510,000 distinct CDR3 sequences, 20% to 25% appearing once. The sequence was collected from an adult woman who had mild COVID-19 (a few samples of this study predate the infection). Cell type and time point are not known. V is TRBV5-1 and J is TRBJ2-7, with 10 bases lining up with TRBD2. Sequencing used PBMCs or a T cell subset sorted from them (not recorded which). CDR3 loop: CASSQGLADYEQYF. The DNA for the CDR3 is TGCGCCAGCAGCCAAGGACTAGCGGACTACGAGCAGTACTTC.